This T cell receptor (beta chain) appears in the sequencing data of a study of blood T cells in healthy people across ages (dated by TCRdb to 2013 to 2016). A note on the overall study: In model experiments, template switching captured about one uniquely barcoded TCR beta cDNA molecule for every two T cells. Age-related changes in TCR beta repertoire diversity were measured in the study by deep sequencing normalized with unique cDNA molecular identifiers. The donors were divided into four age groups: young (average around 17 years), middle-aged (approximately 41), aged (about 61) and long-lived (82). Using the same blood draw, the study looked at two additional independent replicas of 1 million unique cDNA reads for two donors, one aged 18 to 30 and the other aged 80 or older. What the authors observed across the whole study: The percentage of naive T cells measured by flow cytometry correlated strongly with observed TCR beta diversity. Total diversity estimates from one million sequenced T cells were considered lower bounds and underestimates. The long-lived group showed more naive CD4+ T cells, fewer expanded clones and increased TCR diversity than the aged group, suggesting age selection. As age increased, observed TCR beta diversity per million T cells dropped in a roughly linear way, and a significant reduction was already evident by age about 40. Because the CMV infection status of the donors was unknown, age-related changes in expanded clonotypes may potentially have been confounded. Because profiling used bulk unsorted PBMCs, naive and antigen-experienced compartments could not be compared conclusively.

The approximately 39 donors, aged about 6 to 95 years, were systemically healthy Caucasian individuals from Russia. Each donor gave about 11 milliliters of peripheral blood, drawn into EDTA-treated Vacutainer tubes. PBMCs were isolated by Ficoll-Paque density-gradient centrifugation, with at least 6 million obtained per sample. Trizol reagent was used to extract total RNA from the PBMCs, yielding at least 5 micrograms per sample. For every donor, flow cytometry on a PBMC aliquot measured the percentage of naive CD45RAhigh/CD27high T cells. Libraries were prepared through 5' RACE. TCRdb names Illumina HiSeq 2500 as the instrument used. The second PCR ran for about 7 to 11 cycles and used a J-beta primer mix along with a sample-barcoded 5' primer. A template-switch 5' adaptor carrying 12 random nucleotides introduced a unique molecular identifier onto each TCR beta cDNA molecule. At least 2.5 million CDR3-containing paired-end reads were obtained from each sample. The Mint cDNA synthesis kit, primed by a TRBC-specific oligonucleotide, was used to synthesize first-strand cDNA from all RNA. After uracil-DNA glycosylase treatment, a first 18-cycle PCR used universal primers M1SS and BC2_uni_R on all cDNA. In the authors' own workflow: Normalization of each sample was performed by random selection of 1 million high-quality reads, each carrying a distinct molecular identifier. Reads sharing molecular identifiers were discarded rather than binned into consensus sequences. MiTCR, set to a Q25 quality threshold and the strictest error-elimination algorithm, was used for CDR3 identification, clonotype clustering and error correction. A nonparametric unseen species model with Euler transformation was used to estimate a lower bound on total TCR beta diversity. TCRdb's own reprocessing of the public reads used fastp at Q25 and MiXCR and kept productive beta chains. Each entry merges the rows of one CDR3 protein and shows their most common DNA and genes. It is TCRdb's table, rather than the study itself, that gives the V and J calls and clone size. Within this sample are about 540,000 distinct CDR3 sequences, with 20% to 30% of them counted one time only. The ten top clones hold roughly 10% of the sample.

Regarding this clonotype: Its binding antigen is unknown. Per-nucleotide qualities are absent, and no much larger clonotype sits a single base away.

V and J are truncated by 2 bases and 0 bases respectively, leaving an intervening sequence of 11 bases. The germline V gene specifies SGHTA as CDR1 and FQGNSA as CDR2. The CDR3, from cysteine to phenylalanine, totals 16 residues. Only the CDR3 portion is preserved as DNA: 48 bases, with reading frame beginning at the first base. The same data also went into a second study, on T cells of mothers and their children. As the second paper documents: Donors were nine systemically healthy Caucasian individuals: three mothers and their six children. cDNA synthesis used all of the extracted RNA, with 1.5 ug of RNA in each 15 ul reaction. In the second PCR, the M1S primer introduced both the sample barcodes and 2-4 random nucleotides. Over 8.5 million TCR beta CDR3 reads came from each mother, compared with about 3.2 million reads from each child. TCR recombination output is similarly shaped by thymic selection in related and unrelated pairs, with a minor effect exerted by inherited differences. Related mother-child pairs always showed normalized repertoire overlap that was slightly higher than in unrelated mother-child pairs, though the difference was never significant. Persistent microchimeric T cell clones were not detected, at a sensitivity of roughly 100 clones per million clonotypes. In the study, deep NGS was used to compare the TCR beta repertoires of mothers and children, and features distinguishing related mother-child pairs from unrelated individuals were sought. The mean age was roughly 36 +/- 4 years for the mothers and roughly 11 +/- 4 years for the children. After adapter ligation with NEBNext reagents, the libraries were sequenced on Illumina HiSeq 2000 with 100+100 nt paired-end reads. To prevent cross-contamination, the mother and child libraries were prepared one month apart and sequenced in separate runs. Each donor had between about 450,000 and 2,200,000 distinct TCR beta clonotypes identified. Naive TCR beta clonotypes were estimated from low-frequency clonotypes matched to each donor's FACS-determined naive share, without sorting.

The rearranged segments are TRBV7-2 and TRBJ1-3; the D gene cannot be resolved reliably. Sequencing input: blood. This TCR derives from a boy younger than 18 in good health. In nucleotides, the sequence is TGTGCCAGCAGCTTATCCGTCTCCAACTCTGGAAACACCATATATTTT. Its protein product is CASSLSVSNSGNTIYF. Here the CDR3 is joined to the reference TRBV7-2 and TRBJ1-3 genes, and the full variable domain is: GAGVSQSPSNKVTEKGKDVELRCDPISGHTALYWYRQSLGQGLEFLIYFQGNSAPDKSGLPSDRFSAERTGGSVSTLTIQRTQQEDSAVYLCASSLSVSNSGNTIYFGEGSWLTVV.